The 12 T cell receptor beta chains below all came from one sample that was sequenced in a study of CD8+CD57+ T cells in acquired aplastic anemia. The use of genomic DNA as template underpinned the TCR beta VDJ and CDR3 profiling. TCRdb processed the reads anew with MiXCR; each CDR3 protein has one entry. The table lists roughly 81,000 distinct CDR3 sequences, more than 40% of them singletons, with roughly 70% in the top ten. What was sequenced was sorted CD4+, CD8+, or CD8+CD57+ T cells (not recorded which) from PBMCs. The origin of the receptors is a human donor in good health, serving as a control.

This clonotype has a count of ten or more. The rearrangement joins TRBV3-1 to TRBJ2-5, with D uncertain. Germline loops: CDR1 LGHDT, CDR2 YNNKEL (reference sequence). The V gene lost 0 bases and the J gene lost 1 base, with 0 bases spanning the gap. This CDR3 has 12 amino acids. The DNA for the CDR3 is TGTGCCAGCAGCCAAGACCAAGAGACCCAGTACTTC. Translation: CASSQDQETQYF.

This clonotype was seen ten or more times. V and J are TRBV2 and TRBJ2-7; no definite D call. V lost 2 bases to trimming and J lost 6 bases, with 26 bases between them. Germline loops: CDR1 SNHLY, CDR2 FYNNEI. The CDR3 contains 18 residues. The CDR3 nucleotides are TGTGCCAGCAGTGAAAGTCTCCCCCTGCGGTCCATGACTTCCGAGCAGTACTTC. This sequence encodes CASSESLPLRSMTSEQYF.

On this clonotype: One end of the junction does not line up with germline, which may come from a read error. The chain combines TRBV15 with TRBJ2-1, with 12 bases identical to TRBD2. Per the germline V gene, CDR1 is LNHNV and CDR2 is YYDKDF (reference sequence). The CDR3 is made up of 16 amino acids. CDR3: CVTSRDLASGRDGQFF. In DNA form, the CDR3 reads TGTGTCACCAGCAGAGATCTTGCTAGCGGGAGGGATGGGCAGTTCTTC.

Only one count was recorded for this clonotype. This rearrangement joins TRBV13 to TRBJ1-5; TRBD1 is a possible D gene (5 bases). Trimming left V 5 bases short and J 3 bases short, with 8 bases between. This CDR3 spans 13 amino acids. CDR1 is PRHDT and CDR2 is FYEKMQ in the germline V gene (reference sequence). In DNA form, the CDR3 reads TGTGCCAGCAGCGGGGGGTTCAATCAGCCCCAGCATTTT. It codes for CASSGGFNQPQHF.

The CDR3 region has the DNA TGTGCCAGCAGCCCACAGATGGGCGACGGGGAGCTGTTTTTT. Protein product: CASSPQMGDGELFF. V usage is TRBV7-2 and J usage is TRBJ2-2; D is unclear. The V end lost 5 bases, the J end lost 7 bases, and 14 bases lay between the germline ends. CDR3 size: 14 residues. The germline gives CDR1 SGHTA, CDR2 FQGNSA.

This clonotype showed up many times. The chain has TRBV19 and TRBJ1-5; D unclear. This CDR3 has 13 residues. V was shortened by 8 bases and J by 0 bases, with 8 bases between the two germline ends. Germline V gene lookup returns CDR1 LNHDA and CDR2 SQIVND (reference sequence). The DNA of the CDR3 is TGTGCCAGTCGGCACGGTAGCAATCAGCCCCAGCATTTT. Translated: CASRHGSNQPQHF.

In the case of this clonotype: Mismatch with germline at one junction end may stem from a read error. This chain uses TRBV24-1 with TRBJ2-1; 12 bases match TRBD2. CDR1 and CDR2 (germline): KGHDR, SFDVKD. This CDR3 contains 16 residues. For the CDR3, the DNA is TGTGCCAGCAGTCCACCGACTAGCGGGGGTTTGGATGAGCAGTTCTTC. As protein: CASSPPTSGGLDEQFF.

The J gene is TRBJ1-1, the V gene TRBV30; D is possibly TRBD1 (5 bases). The CDR3 has 12 residues. Germline V gene data show CDR1 as GTSNPN and CDR2 as SVGIG (reference sequence). The V gene lost 4 bases and the J gene lost 4 bases, with 10 bases spanning the gap. CDR3: CAWTSGTTEAFF. In DNA, the CDR3 is TGTGCCTGGACTTCCGGGACCACTGAAGCTTTCTTT.

This clonotype was seen more than once but under ten times. The chain recombines TRBV30 with TRBJ1-1, with D possibly being TRBD1 (5 bases). The V end lost 0 bases, the J end lost 2 bases, and 7 bases lay between the germline ends. The germline gives CDR1 GTSNPN, CDR2 SVGIG (reference sequence). This CDR3 contains 13 residues. The DNA of the CDR3 is TGTGCCTGGAGTGTGGGGGGTAACACTGAAGCTTTCTTT. It translates to CAWSVGGNTEAFF.

This clonotype was observed a few times. In DNA, the CDR3 is TGTGCCAGTAGTTCATGGGAGGTACCCTACGAGCAGTACTTC. As protein: CASSSWEVPYEQYF. The genes are TRBV19 and TRBJ2-7; a weak D match, TRBD2 (6 bases). The CDR3 totals 14 residues. The V end was cut by 5 bases, the J end by 2 bases, with 13 bases between. Germline V lookup: CDR1 LNHDA, CDR2 SQIVND (reference sequence).

The chain recombines TRBV29-1 with TRBJ2-7; D is undetermined. Germline CDR1 and CDR2: SQVTM and ANQGSEA. Trimming took 7 bases from V and 3 from J, leaving 10 bases between them. The CDR3 runs to 11 residues. The chain's CDR3 is CSGRAFYEQYF. The DNA for the CDR3 is TGCAGCGGCCGGGCGTTCTACGAGCAGTACTTC.

The rearrangement links TRBV29-1 to TRBJ1-2; perhaps TRBD1 as D (5 bases). Looked up from germline, CDR1 is SQVTM and CDR2 is ANQGSEA. Trimming cost V 7 bases and J 5 bases, with 14 bases left between them. CDR3 size: 12 residues. The CDR3 spells CSALVGGYGYTF. CDR3 DNA: TGCAGCGCTCTGGTTGGGGGGTATGGCTACACCTTC.